These 16 T cell receptor beta chains share one sample of origin, sequenced in a study of CD8+ T cells in alopecia areata. Isolated RNA was reverse transcribed into cDNA used as the sequencing template. Sequencing used immunoSEQ multiplex PCR; TCRdb keeps in-frame clones, though not all of them. Of about 130,000 clones in the sample, 58% were seen once. Sample: CD4+ T cells sorted from blood, taken at week 0. These receptor sequences come from a human donor with alopecia areata.

The chain couples TRBV30 to TRBJ1-1; D gene unclear. The CDR3 has 12 amino acids. V lost 2 bases and J 8 bases, leaving 12 bases between the germline ends. The germline V gene encodes CDR1 GTSNPN and CDR2 SVGIG (reference sequence). In nucleotides, the CDR3 is TGTGCCTGGAGTCCTCAGGACTCAGAAGCTTTCTTT. This codes for CAWSPQDSEAFF.

This chain connects TRBV6-6 to TRBJ1-1, with D unclear. V was pared by 6 bases and J by 1 base, with 3 bases between. The CDR3 consists of 11 residues. Germline CDR1 reads MNHNY; CDR2 reads SVGAGI (reference sequence). Here the CDR3 reads CASRSNTEAFF. CDR3 in DNA: TGTGCCAGCAGATCGAACACTGAAGCTTTCTTT.

This clone was seen only a few times. This sequence joins TRBV7-3 and TRBJ2-7; TRBD2 is a possible D gene (6 bases). Germline V gives CDR1 SGHTA, CDR2 FQGTGA. Deletions cut 4 bases from V and 0 bases from J, with 16 bases between. CDR3 length: 16 residues. The DNA of the CDR3 is TGTGCCAGCAGCTCAATTAGCGGAGCCCTCTCCTACGAGCAGTACTTC. Its translation: CASSSISGALSYEQYF. Based on the CDR3 plus reference TRBV7-3 and TRBJ2-7, the full variable domain is GAGVSQTPSNKVTEKGKYVELRCDPISGHTALYWYRQSLGQGPEFLIYFQGTGAADDSGLPNDRFFAVRPEGSVSTLKIQRTERGDSAVYLCASSSISGALSYEQYFGPGTRLTVT.

The rearrangement links TRBV18 to TRBJ1-1; 10 bases match TRBD1. J gave up 6 bases and V 3 bases, and 4 bases lay outside the gene matches. Germline lookup yields CDR1 KGHSH and CDR2 LQKENI. This CDR3 contains 14 residues. The CDR3: CASSPRDRGSEAFF. The DNA of the CDR3 is TGTGCCAGCTCACCCCGGGACAGGGGCTCTGAAGCTTTCTTT.

The chain couples TRBV5-1 to TRBJ2-5, with 15 bases fitting TRBD2. There are 17 residues in the CDR3. The V and J ends lost 4 bases and 1 base, in that order; junction bases with no gene match: 5. Germline V lookup: CDR1 SGHRS, CDR2 YFSETQ. CDR3 residues: CASSPGTSGRSQETQYF. The DNA of the CDR3 is TGCGCCAGCAGCCCGGGGACTAGCGGGAGGTCCCAAGAGACCCAGTACTTC.

This chain links TRBV5-5 with TRBJ1-5; tentative D call: TRBD1 (6 bases). From germline, CDR1 is SGHKS and CDR2 YYEKEE (reference sequence). This CDR3 is built from 14 residues. V was shortened by 5 bases and J by 5 bases, with 14 bases between the two germline ends. The CDR3, as DNA: TGTGCCAGCAGTTTTACAGGGACGGATCAGCCCCAGCATTTT. Its translation is CASSFTGTDQPQHF.

The chain has TRBV7-2 and TRBJ2-3; D is unclear. The CDR3 extends over 13 amino acids. The germline CDR1 and CDR2 sequences are SGHTA and FQGNSA. V dropped 5 bases and J dropped 0 bases, with 6 bases sitting between them. CDR3 nucleotides: TGTGCCAGCAGCCCAGAGAGCACAGATACGCAGTATTTT. Translating it yields CASSPESTDTQYF.

This chain links TRBV7-2 with TRBJ2-5; D call uncertain. The CDR3 totals 11 residues. Germline lookup yields CDR1 SGHTA and CDR2 FQGNSA. V was trimmed by 2 bases and J by 6 bases, leaving 4 bases between them. CDR3 protein: CASSLLKTQYF. The CDR3 DNA is TGTGCCAGCAGCTTATTAAAGACCCAGTACTTC.

The rearrangement uses TRBV28 and TRBJ2-2, with D unclear. The CDR3 is 13 residues long. Germline V gives CDR1 MDHEN, CDR2 SYDVKM. Trimming shortened V by 4 bases and J by 4 bases, and 7 bases separated the two germline ends. The CDR3 DNA reads as TGTGCCAGCAGTTACTATATCACCGGGGAGCTGTTTTTT. This gives the protein CASSYYITGELFF. Full variable domain (rest looked up from reference TRBV28 and TRBJ2-2): DVKVTQSSRYLVKRTGEKVFLECVQDMDHENMFWYRQDPGLGLRLIYFSYDVKMKEKGDIPEGYSVSREKKERFSLILESASTNQTSMYLCASSYYITGELFFGEGSRLTVL.

The gene calls are TRBV7-3 and TRBJ2-1; no definite D call. Germline assignment: CDR1 SGHTA and CDR2 FQGTGA. The length of the CDR3 is 13 residues. With 2 bases removed from V and 7 bases from J, the gap between germline ends came to 9 bases. The chain's CDR3 is CASSLDLENEQFF. CDR3 sequence (DNA): TGTGCCAGCAGCTTAGACCTCGAGAATGAGCAGTTCTTC. Full variable domain (rest looked up from reference TRBV7-3 and TRBJ2-1): GAGVSQTPSNKVTEKGKYVELRCDPISGHTALYWYRQSLGQGPEFLIYFQGTGAADDSGLPNDRFFAVRPEGSVSTLKIQRTERGDSAVYLCASSLDLENEQFFGPGTRLTVL.

The J gene is TRBJ2-3, the V gene TRBV5-6; the D gene is possibly TRBD1 (5 bases). This CDR3 is built from 14 residues. The germline V gene has CDR1 SGHDT and CDR2 YYEEEE. The ends were cut back, 1 base at V and 2 bases at J, with 8 bases in the middle. The CDR3: CASSLRQITDTQYF. CDR3 in DNA: TGTGCCAGCAGCTTGAGACAGATCACAGATACGCAGTATTTT.

V is TRBV7-9 and J is TRBJ2-2, with a possible D match to TRBD2 (7 bases). Germline V gene sequence: CDR1 SEHNR, CDR2 FQNEAQ (reference sequence). The V and J ends lost 5 bases and 6 bases respectively, with 13 bases between them. The CDR3 extends over 14 amino acids. The CDR3, as DNA: TGTGCCAGCAGCATACGGGGGGCCGCCGGGGAGCTGTTTTTT. Its translation: CASSIRGAAGELFF. Based on the CDR3 plus reference TRBV7-9 and TRBJ2-2, the full variable domain is DTGVSQNPRHKITKRGQNVTFRCDPISEHNRLYWYRQTLGQGPEFLTYFQNEAQLEKSRLLSDRFSAERPKGSFSTLEIQRTEQGDSAMYLCASSIRGAAGELFFGEGSRLTVL.

To note about this clone: Germline is not matched at one junction end, which may reflect a read error. V usage is TRBV9 and J usage is TRBJ2-1, with TRBD2 identical over 10 bases. Germline V gives CDR1 SGDLS, CDR2 YYNGEE. This CDR3 is built from 17 residues. This CDR3 is CASSPRPSSGSLNEQFF. The CDR3 nucleotides read TGTGCCAGCAGCCCCAGACCCTCTAGCGGGAGTCTCAATGAGCAATTCTTC.

This sequence joins TRBV28 and TRBJ2-5; 7 bases fit TRBD1. Germline V CDR1 and CDR2: MDHEN, SYDVKM. This CDR3 is 12 amino acids long. The trim removed 8 bases at V and 3 bases at J, leaving 3 bases unmatched. CDR3 sequence (DNA): TGTGCCAGCCGGGACAGCAAAGAGACCCAGTACTTC. Amino acids: CASRDSKETQYF.

This sequence joins TRBV6-5 and TRBJ2-1; maybe TRBD1 (6 bases). Trimming removed 6 bases at V and 4 bases at J, with 16 bases between. This CDR3 has 15 residues. CDR1 is MNHEY and CDR2 is SVGAGI in the germline V gene. In nucleotides, the CDR3 is TGTGCCAGCAGCTCTACGGGACAACTTTACAATGAGCAGTTCTTC. Translation gives CASSSTGQLYNEQFF.

This clone turned up a few times. In the same sample, other DNA sequences code for this CDR3. This chain connects TRBV5-1 to TRBJ2-5; TRBD1 aligns across 7 bases. J lost 1 base, V lost 0 bases, and 0 bases had no gene match. CDR1 and CDR2 from the germline V gene are SGHRS and YFSETQ. This CDR3 region has 14 residues. As DNA, the CDR3 is TGCGCCAGCAGCTTGGGGACAGGCCAAGAGACCCAGTACTTC. Its protein is CASSLGTGQETQYF. The whole variable domain, filled in from reference TRBV5-1 and TRBJ2-5, reads KAGVTQTPRYLIKTRGQQVTLSCSPISGHRSVSWYQQTPGQGLQFLFEYFSETQRNKGNFPGRFSGRQFSNSRSEMNVSTLELGDSALYLCASSLGTGQETQYFGPGTRLLVL.